This T cell receptor beta chain was captured in a study of blood T cell repertoires in COVID-19. Study-level information: Acute-phase and convalescent COVID-19 samples originated in the United States, Italy and Spain. T cells, B-cell-depleted T cells, or PBMCs provided the cDNA or gDNA that served as material.

Participants were aged about 18 to 90 years from approximately 25 US areas. V was cut by 7 bases and J by 4 bases, with 14 bases left in between. Germline lookup yields CDR1 MNHEY and CDR2 SVGAGI. CDR3 length: 14 residues. The protocol was immunoSEQ multiplex PCR, while the TCRdb copy is restricted to in-frame clones and leaves out a portion. This sample has about 260,000 clones, with about 90% found just once. The V call is TRBV6-5, the J call TRBJ2-1; perhaps TRBD2 as D (6 bases). This receptor was identified in a woman aged 25 to 39 with acute COVID-19. Material: PBMCs or T cells enriched from blood (not recorded which). The CDR3 nucleotides are TGTGCCAGCAACCCCAGGGCGGGATACAATGAGCAGTTCTTC. Its protein is CASNPRAGYNEQFF.